This paragraph reports one T cell receptor (beta chain). Sequencing ends 3 residues short of the CDR3 end; the germline J gene provides the rest. These data originate in a study of T cells in women clearing cervical HPV infection. Looking at the study overall: Cases' blood sampling followed lesion detection by median around 150 days (90 to 200).

The assay was immunoSEQ multiplex PCR, and TCRdb's table has in-frame clones only and misses some. The sample table sets out over 25,000 clones. Trimming removed 3 bases at V and 7 bases at J, with 16 bases between. The CDR3 runs 15 residues. Germline V CDR1 and CDR2: MNHNS, SASEGT. The chain couples TRBV6-1 to TRBJ1-5; D gene unclear. The sequenced material came from blood buffy coat. The source is a woman between 18 and 70 years old with a cervical HPV16 infection that either progressed to CIN3+ or cleared (not recorded which). The CDR3 bases that were read are TGTGCCAGCAGTGAGGTCTGGGTAGCTTTCCAGCCC. As protein: CASSEVWVAFQP. The full CDR3 is CASSEVWVAFQPQHF.